The clone carrying this TCR beta chain has a handful of counts. Its antigen remains unknown. The sample comes from a study of T cell repertoires in cytomegalovirus infection. Study-wide background: Evidence of both CMV infection and a matching HLA type came from public TCR beta signatures. General study findings and limits: Predominance within the ex vivo response was attributable to HLA-C-restricted CMV-specific TCR beta clonotypes. The cumulative frequency of public TCR beta families distinguished individuals who carried CMV together with the relevant HLA.

From the reads, TCRdb called clonotypes with MiXCR, one entry per CDR3 protein. The sample consists of some 280,000 distinct CDR3 sequences, roughly 15% of them appearing once. CDR1 and CDR2 (germline): DFQATT, SNEGSKA (reference sequence). The CDR3 extends over 12 amino acids. V gave up 6 bases and J gave up 1 base, with 9 bases separating them. The sample was PBMCs. The source of this sequence is a human donor in good health (CMV status not recorded). Some clones in this sample may be carry-over from other donors' samples. The genes are TRBV20-1 and TRBJ2-5; possible D gene TRBD1, 6 bases. CDR3 in DNA: TGCAGTGCCGAGGACAGCCAAGAGACCCAGTACTTC. This translates into CSAEDSQETQYF.